Below are 13 T cell receptor beta chains sequenced from a single sample in a study of cytomegalovirus exposure and HLA in healthy donors. Vbeta (60) and Jbeta (13) primers were used in the PCR. TCRdb's copy holds only in-frame clones and misses some; the assay was immunoSEQ multiplex PCR. The table has approximately 110,000 clones, 75% to 90% seen once. The sequencing sample was made of PBMCs. The receptors originated from a man aged 50-59 years in good health and CMV-seronegative.

The chain carries TRBV7-9 and TRBJ2-7, with no clear D. The CDR3 has 15 amino acids. CDR1 is SEHNR, CDR2 FQNEAQ, per germline (reference sequence). V dropped 1 base and J dropped 4 bases, with 14 bases sitting between them. The CDR3 reads CASSLGQVMAYEQYF. The CDR3 DNA sequence: TGTGCCAGCAGCTTAGGCCAGGTTATGGCGTACGAGCAGTACTTC.

This clone has a single count. The chain links TRBV5-1 to TRBJ2-1; a possible D gene is TRBD2 (6 bases). Per the germline V gene, CDR1 is SGHRS and CDR2 is YFSETQ. V lost 5 bases and J 0 bases, leaving 15 bases between the germline ends. The CDR3 contains 16 residues. The CDR3 coding sequence is TGCGCCAGCAGAAGACTAGGAGGGGACTCCTACAATGAGCAGTTCTTC. As protein: CASRRLGGDSYNEQFF.

This clone appeared a few times. The chain recombines TRBV2 with TRBJ2-1; TRBD2 matches 10 bases. The CDR3 consists of 15 residues. V gave up 3 bases and J gave up 4 bases; unmatched junction bases: 3. Germline CDR1 reads SNHLY; CDR2 reads FYNNEI. Written as DNA, the CDR3 is TGTGCCAGCAGTGAGACTAGCGGGCGATACAATGAGCAGTTCTTC. This sequence encodes CASSETSGRYNEQFF. Variable domain in full (rest from reference TRBV2 and TRBJ2-1): EPEVTQTPSHQVTQMGQEVILRCVPISNHLYFYWYRQILGQKVEFLVSFYNNEISEKSEIFDDQFSVERPDGSNFTLKIRSTKLEDSAMYFCASSETSGRYNEQFFGPGTRLTVL.

CDR3 DNA: TGTGCCAGCAACTTCGGGGATATTGGTGGCTACACCTTC. Residues: CASNFGDIGGYTF. The rearrangement uses TRBV5-6 and TRBJ1-2, with no clear D. Trimming took 6 bases from V and 7 from J, leaving 16 bases between them. The CDR3 is 13 amino acids. Germline V gives CDR1 SGHDT, CDR2 YYEEEE. The full variable domain, in which reference TRBV5-6 and TRBJ1-2 provide the parts outside the CDR3, is DAGVTQSPTHLIKTRGQQVTLRCSPKSGHDTVSWYQQALGQGPQFIFQYYEEEERQRGNFPDRFSGHQFPNYSSELNVNALLLGDSALYLCASNFGDIGGYTFGSGTRLTVV.

The V gene is TRBV19, the J gene TRBJ2-1, with D tentatively TRBD2 (6 bases). This CDR3 contains 13 residues. With 5 bases removed from V and 9 bases from J, the gap between germline ends came to 14 bases. The germline gives CDR1 LNHDA, CDR2 SQIVND (reference sequence). The CDR3: CASSYGGTTEQFF. The CDR3 nucleotides read TGTGCCAGTAGTTACGGCGGGACCACTGAGCAGTTCTTC.

The chain is built from TRBV10-3 and TRBJ2-2, with 12 positions matching TRBD2. With V trimmed by 6 bases and J by 6 bases, 8 bases remained unmatched. Germline values: CDR1 ENHRY, CDR2 SYGVKD. The CDR3 runs 16 residues. CDR3 DNA: TGTGCCATCAGCTATTCTAGCGGGAGGGCCGCCGGGGAGCTGTTTTTT. Protein: CAISYSSGRAAGELFF.

The V gene is TRBV28, the J gene TRBJ2-5; D is unresolved. CDR3 length: 15 residues. The germline V gene has CDR1 MDHEN and CDR2 SYDVKM. Trimming took off 3 bases at V and 5 bases at J, with 16 bases between the two ends. CDR3 sequence (DNA): TGTGCCAGCAGTTTGTTCCCTAGTTCGGGTGAGACCCAGTACTTC. Its translation: CASSLFPSSGETQYF.

V is TRBV5-1 and J is TRBJ2-5; tentative D call: TRBD1 (6 bases). CDR3 length equals 15 residues. Trimming took 3 bases from V and 4 from J, leaving 16 bases between them. Germline CDR1 and CDR2: SGHRS and YFSETQ. CDR3 loop: CASSWGKSGAETQYF. In DNA form, the CDR3 reads TGCGCCAGCAGCTGGGGGAAGTCAGGGGCAGAGACCCAGTACTTC.

The chain links TRBV12-5 to TRBJ2-6, with D possibly matching TRBD1 (6 bases). The germline V gene has CDR1 LGHNT and CDR2 FRNRAP. The CDR3 consists of 17 residues. Trimming stripped 5 bases from V and 2 bases from J, with 16 bases between. This chain's CDR3 is CASGRGDTRTGANVLTF. In DNA, the CDR3 is TGTGCTAGTGGTCGAGGGGACACAAGGACTGGGGCCAACGTCCTGACTTTC.

V is TRBV7-3 and J is TRBJ2-5, with D tentatively TRBD2 (6 bases). The CDR3 totals 14 residues. Trimming left V 5 bases short and J 4 bases short, with 14 bases between. Germline assignment: CDR1 SGHTA and CDR2 FQGTGA. Here the CDR3 DNA reads TGTGCCAGCAGCCCGGGACTGCCCCCAGAGACCCAGTACTTC. This sequence encodes CASSPGLPPETQYF.

The CDR3 bases are TGTGCCTGGGGGACAGTCTCTGGAAACACCATATATTTT. This gives the protein CAWGTVSGNTIYF. V is TRBV30 and J is TRBJ1-3, with 7 bases fitting TRBD1. Germline V CDR1 and CDR2: GTSNPN, SVGIG (reference sequence). CDR3 length equals 13 residues. With V trimmed by 5 bases and J by 0 bases, 1 base remained unmatched.

J is TRBJ2-7 and V is TRBV7-3; 9 bases map to TRBD1. With 1 base clipped from V and 4 bases from J, the junction kept 5 bases outside the gene matches. The CDR3 loop spans 15 amino acids. Germline assignment: CDR1 SGHTA and CDR2 FQGTGA. In nucleotides, the CDR3 is TGTGCCAGCAGCTTAAGCCCGGGACAGGGTTACGAGCAGTACTTC. This codes for CASSLSPGQGYEQYF. Combining the CDR3 with reference TRBV7-3 and TRBJ2-7 gives the whole variable domain GAGVSQTPSNKVTEKGKYVELRCDPISGHTALYWYRQSLGQGPEFLIYFQGTGAADDSGLPNDRFFAVRPEGSVSTLKIQRTERGDSAVYLCASSLSPGQGYEQYFGPGTRLTVT.

This clone was seen only once. This sequence joins TRBV5-8 and TRBJ1-2, with D possibly TRBD1 on 6 matching bases. V lost 1 base to trimming and J lost 6 bases, with 19 bases between them. The CDR3 extends over 16 amino acids. Germline V gene data show CDR1 as SGHTS and CDR2 as YDEGEE. DNA of the CDR3: TGTGCCAGCAGCTTGCTGGGGGCAACCAAAGAAAATGGCTACACCTTC. Its protein is CASSLLGATKENGYTF.